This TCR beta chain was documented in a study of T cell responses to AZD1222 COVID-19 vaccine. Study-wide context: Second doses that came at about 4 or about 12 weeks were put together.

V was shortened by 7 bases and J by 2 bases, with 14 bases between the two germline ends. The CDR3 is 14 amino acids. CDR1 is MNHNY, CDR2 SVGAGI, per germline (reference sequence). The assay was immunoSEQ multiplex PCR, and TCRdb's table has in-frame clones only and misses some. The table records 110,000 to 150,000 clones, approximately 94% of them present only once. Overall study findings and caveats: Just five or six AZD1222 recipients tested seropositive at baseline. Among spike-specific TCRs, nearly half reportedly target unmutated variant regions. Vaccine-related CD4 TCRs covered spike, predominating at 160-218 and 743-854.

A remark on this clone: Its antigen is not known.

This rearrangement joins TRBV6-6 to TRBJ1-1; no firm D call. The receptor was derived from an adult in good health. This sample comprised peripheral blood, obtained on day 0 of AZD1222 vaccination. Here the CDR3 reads CASNSVQTNTEAFF. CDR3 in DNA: TGTGCCAGCAACTCGGTCCAAACAAACACTGAAGCTTTCTTT.